The subject of this entry is one TCR beta chain. Its cognate antigen is unknown. In germline, CDR1 is SGHTA, CDR2 FQGTGA. The CDR3 has 15 residues. The ends lost 0 bases at V and 6 bases at J; junction bases unmatched: 5. The authors prepared the TCRbeta library with unique molecular identifiers. TCRdb analysed the PCR reads with MiXCR anew, one entry per CDR3 protein. In the table there are about 350,000 distinct CDR3 sequences, around 15% of which are singletons. This sample stems from a study of T-cell reconstitution after alpha-beta-depleted transplantation in children. Study outcomes and limitations: Reportedly, alpha-beta T cells present about two months post-transplant originated from several hundred expanded clones of graft origin. The study traced high day-60 TCRbeta diversity in some patients to surviving recipient T cells and thymic progenitors. The authors attributed T-cell counts and diversity one year after transplant mostly to newly produced T cells.

The chain combines TRBV7-3 with TRBJ2-7; 10 nucleotides agree with TRBD1. This specimen was PBMCs, mostly from graft donor cells, taken 360 days after TCRalphabeta/CD19-depleted stem cell transplant. This TCR came from a male patient between 2 and 15 years old who had a stem cell transplant for acute lymphoblastic leukemia, so the T cells may come from the graft donor. The CDR3 loop is CASSLTVGQGSEQYF. The DNA for the CDR3 is TGTGCCAGCAGCTTAACGGTGGGACAGGGGTCCGAGCAGTACTTC.